Only a few counts were recorded for the clone carrying this T cell receptor (beta chain). Its antigen remains unidentified. This sample is drawn from a study of T-cell reconstitution after alpha-beta-depleted transplantation in children. Study findings and constraints: The origin of alpha-beta T cells about two months after transplant was reportedly several hundred expanded graft clones.

The TCRbeta library incorporated unique molecular identifiers. TCRdb independently ran MiXCR on the PCR reads; one entry per CDR3 protein. The sample gives approximately 82,000 distinct CDR3 sequences, 15% to 20% of which show up once; less than 60% is in the top ten. In germline, CDR1 is SGDLS, CDR2 YYNGEE. V was shortened by 5 bases and J by 4 bases, with 6 bases between the two germline ends. The CDR3 consists of 11 residues. The sequence was obtained from a male patient aged 2 to 9 who had a stem cell transplant for acute lymphoblastic leukemia, so the T cells may come from the graft donor. The material sequenced was PBMCs, mostly from graft donor cells, taken 360 days after TCRalphabeta/CD19-depleted stem cell transplant. This chain connects TRBV9 to TRBJ1-2; unclear D gene. This CDR3 reads CASRDVYGYTF. CDR3 DNA sequence: TGTGCCAGCAGGGACGTCTATGGCTACACCTTC.